These 27 T cell receptor beta chains share one sample of origin, sequenced in a study of blood T cell repertoires in COVID-19. The table came from immunoSEQ multiplex PCR; TCRdb's copy has only in-frame clones and leaves some out. Here the sample spans some 57,000 clones, over 75% being singletons. Material for sequencing was peripheral blood. These receptors were collected from a man older than 75 with COVID-19, enrolled during active disease.

This clone is a singleton in its sample. V and J are TRBV19 and TRBJ2-6; no clear D gene. CDR3 size: 15 residues. V dropped 1 base and J dropped 1 base, with 5 bases sitting between them. Looked up from germline, CDR1 is LNHDA and CDR2 is SQIVND (reference sequence). The CDR3: CASSIAGSGANVLTF. Here the CDR3 DNA reads TGTGCCAGTAGTATAGCAGGATCTGGGGCCAACGTCCTGACTTTC.

The CDR3 DNA reads TGCGCCAGCAGCTTGGACCAGGGGGGCTCCTACGAGCAGTACTTC. Protein sequence: CASSLDQGGSYEQYF. This rearrangement joins TRBV5-1 to TRBJ2-7; maybe TRBD1 (7 bases). The germline gives CDR1 SGHRS, CDR2 YFSETQ. The CDR3 runs 15 residues. Trimming pared 0 bases from V and 0 bases from J, leaving 10 bases between.

The V and J genes are TRBV15 and TRBJ2-3; 9 positions agree with TRBD1. This CDR3 is built from 17 residues. Germline loops: CDR1 LNHNV, CDR2 YYDKDF (reference sequence). V was clipped by 0 bases and J by 0 bases; unmatched bases: 4. This CDR3 reads CATSREGTGPSTDTQYF. The CDR3 DNA reads as TGTGCCACCAGCAGAGAGGGGACAGGGCCGAGCACAGATACGCAGTATTTT.

About this clone itself: The junction shows a germline mismatch at one end, possibly a read error. The rearrangement links TRBV24-1 to TRBJ2-3; no clear D. The CDR3 spans 12 residues. Germline values: CDR1 KGHDR, CDR2 SFDVKD. For the CDR3, the DNA is TGTGCCACCAGTGGTTTGACCGAGACGCAGTATTTT. It encodes CATSGLTETQYF.

V and J are TRBV27 and TRBJ1-3; no reliable D call. The CDR3 is 15 residues long. CDR1 and CDR2 (germline): MNHEY, SMNVEV (reference sequence). Trimming cost V 5 bases and J 0 bases, with 11 bases left between them. The CDR3 nucleotides are TGTGCCAGCAGTCTTCACCGGAGCTCTGGAAACACCATATATTTT. Translating gives CASSLHRSSGNTIYF.

This clone was detected only a few times. The chain recombines TRBV2 with TRBJ1-2; D is perhaps TRBD1 (6 bases). The V end was cut by 11 bases, the J end by 0 bases, with 13 bases between. Looked up from germline, CDR1 is SNHLY and CDR2 is FYNNEI. The CDR3 is 13 amino acids. CDR3 protein: CAARTDSNYGYTF. DNA of the CDR3: TGTGCCGCACGGACAGATTCTAACTATGGCTACACCTTC.

The chain joins TRBV6-1 to TRBJ2-1; D might be TRBD2 (7 bases). This CDR3 comprises 14 residues. Deletions cut 3 bases from V and 6 bases from J, with 12 bases between. In germline, CDR1 is MNHNS, CDR2 SASEGT. CDR3 loop: CASSEIGGGNEQFF. CDR3 in DNA: TGTGCCAGCAGTGAGATAGGGGGGGGCAATGAGCAGTTCTTC.

The chain's CDR3 is CASSQGGRITNYGYTF. The DNA of the CDR3 is TGCGCCAGCAGCCAAGGCGGCAGAATTACTAACTATGGCTACACCTTC. The V and J genes are TRBV4-1 and TRBJ1-2; D remains ambiguous. The germline V and J ends were trimmed by 1 base and 0 bases, with 12 bases remaining between them. The germline CDR1 and CDR2 sequences are MGHRA and YSYEKL. The CDR3 is 16 amino acids.

In DNA form, the CDR3 reads TGTGCCAGCAGTTTGTCAGGGACTGAAGCTTTCTTT. This sequence encodes CASSLSGTEAFF. This chain uses TRBV12-3 or TRBV12-4 with TRBJ1-1, with D tentatively TRBD1 (5 bases). This CDR3 has 12 residues. V gave up 3 bases and J gave up 5 bases, with 7 bases separating them.

This clone occurred once. The V gene is TRBV4-3, the J gene TRBJ1-2; a possible D gene is TRBD1 (6 bases). Trimming took off 6 bases at V and 3 bases at J, with 17 bases between the two ends. The CDR3 is made up of 15 amino acids. The germline V gene encodes CDR1 LGHNA and CDR2 YSLEER. CDR3 sequence reads: CASRAFLEGDYGYTF. The CDR3 bases are TGCGCCAGCAGAGCCTTCCTTGAGGGGGACTATGGCTACACCTTC.

V is TRBV24-1 and J is TRBJ2-1, with 9 bases aligning to TRBD2. The germline V gene encodes CDR1 KGHDR and CDR2 SFDVKD. The CDR3 runs 16 residues. Trimming removed 4 bases from V and 1 base from J; junction bases left unmatched: 4. In DNA form, the CDR3 reads TGTGCCACCAGTGACCCGACTAGCGGATCCTACAATGAGCAGTTCTTC. Its translation: CATSDPTSGSYNEQFF.

This sequence joins TRBV9 and TRBJ2-1; tentatively, D is TRBD2 (6 bases). Between the trimmed V and J ends, which lost 0 bases and 1 base, there was a span of 8 bases. The CDR3 contains 15 residues. CDR1 is SGDLS and CDR2 is YYNGEE in the germline V gene. CDR3 sequence reads: CASSVAGDSYNEQFF. CDR3 bases: TGTGCCAGCAGCGTAGCGGGGGATTCCTACAATGAGCAGTTCTTC.

The table lists this clone with a few counts. The chain has TRBV5-6 and TRBJ1-5; D might be TRBD1 (5 bases). Trimming took 5 bases from V and 4 from J, leaving 13 bases between them. Germline CDR1 SGHDT, CDR2 YYEEEE. This CDR3 contains 14 residues. The chain's CDR3 is CASSSDSGNQPQHF. Written as DNA, the CDR3 is TGTGCCAGCAGTTCTGACAGTGGAAATCAGCCCCAGCATTTT.

This chain joins TRBV15 and TRBJ1-3; 8 bases are a match to TRBD1. V lost 4 bases and J lost 4; bases outside the gene matches: 6. Germline loops: CDR1 LNHNV, CDR2 YYDKDF (reference sequence). The CDR3 is 15 amino acids. The CDR3 DNA is TGTGCCACCAGCATACAGACAGGGGACGGAAACACCATATATTTT. Translated: CATSIQTGDGNTIYF.

V and J are TRBV6-2 or TRBV6-3 and TRBJ2-1, with 11 nucleotides matching TRBD2. V shed 2 bases and J 0 bases; nucleotides not matched to a gene: 12. CDR1 is MNHEY, CDR2 SVGEGT, per germline. The CDR3 sequence is 20 residues long. This CDR3 is CASSYLTSGIRVGSYNEQFF. The CDR3 region has the DNA TGTGCCAGCAGTTACCTGACTAGCGGGATCCGAGTAGGCTCCTACAATGAGCAGTTCTTC.

The chain joins TRBV6-5 to TRBJ1-5, with unresolved D. V lost 8 bases to trimming and J lost 3 bases, with 11 bases between them. Per the germline V gene, CDR1 is MNHEY and CDR2 is SVGAGI. This CDR3 has 13 residues. Here the CDR3 reads CASSPRVNQPQHF. The CDR3 DNA is TGTGCCAGCTCCCCCCGTGTCAATCAGCCCCAGCATTTT.

The rearrangement joins TRBV28 to TRBJ2-7, with TRBD2 matching over 10 bases. This CDR3 region has 16 residues. The V segment lost 4 bases and the J segment 1 base; nucleotides outside the gene matches: 7. Germline V gene data show CDR1 as MDHEN and CDR2 as SYDVKM. CDR3 DNA sequence: TGTGCCAGCAGTTACGGCAGGACTAGCGGTTCCTACGAGCAGTACGTC. It encodes CASSYGRTSGSYEQYV.

The V and J genes are TRBV6-5 and TRBJ2-7; D is uncertain. CDR3 length: 11 amino acids. Germline V gene lookup returns CDR1 MNHEY and CDR2 SVGAGI. Trimming removed 4 bases at V and 3 bases at J, with 4 bases between. Here the CDR3 DNA reads TGTGCCAGCAGTTCCCGCTACGAGCAGTACTTC. Its protein product is CASSSRYEQYF.

The gene calls are TRBV7-9 and TRBJ1-4, with a tentative D call TRBD1 (5 bases). Germline V lookup: CDR1 SEHNR, CDR2 FQNEAQ (reference sequence). Trimming took off 5 bases at V and 8 bases at J, with 15 bases between the two ends. This CDR3 has 14 residues. The CDR3 DNA follows: TGTGCCAGCAGCCCTGACGGGGGAATGGAAAAACTGTTTTTT. This translates into CASSPDGGMEKLFF.

The chain is built from TRBV2 and TRBJ2-7; a possible D gene is TRBD2 (5 bases). Per the germline V gene, CDR1 is SNHLY and CDR2 is FYNNEI. Trimming removed 1 base at V and 3 bases at J, with 7 bases between. The CDR3 totals 13 residues. CDR3 sequence reads: CASSEGSGYEQYV. The CDR3 coding sequence is TGTGCCAGCAGTGAAGGCAGCGGCTACGAGCAGTACGTC.

The rearrangement uses TRBV11-2 and TRBJ2-3, with D perhaps matching TRBD2 (5 bases). Germline values: CDR1 SGHAT, CDR2 FQNNGV. Trimming removed 5 bases from V and 6 bases from J, with 9 bases in between. The CDR3 has 12 residues. The DNA of the CDR3 is TGTGCCAGCAGCGGGCCGGGGGATACGCAGTATTTT. Translating it yields CASSGPGDTQYF.

CDR3 nucleotide sequence: TGCGCCAGCAGCCACCCCACTGGGACTGGCGGAGATACGCAGTATTTT. This sequence encodes CASSHPTGTGGDTQYF. The rearrangement uses TRBV4-3 and TRBJ2-3, with TRBD2 as a possible D gene (6 bases). Germline CDR1 and CDR2: LGHNA and YSLEER. Trimming shortened V by 3 bases and J by 5 bases, and 18 bases separated the two germline ends. The CDR3 extends over 16 amino acids.

The chain combines TRBV10-3 with TRBJ2-2; TRBD2 aligns across 10 bases. The CDR3 is made up of 16 amino acids. The V segment lost 6 bases and the J segment 3 bases; nucleotides outside the gene matches: 7. Germline V gene data show CDR1 as ENHRY and CDR2 as SYGVKD. The CDR3 reads CAISPALAGDTGELFF. The DNA for the CDR3 is TGTGCCATCAGCCCCGCTCTAGCGGGGGACACCGGGGAGCTGTTTTTT.

V usage is TRBV14 and J usage is TRBJ1-2, with D unresolved. V dropped 4 bases and J dropped 5 bases, with 11 bases sitting between them. The CDR3 runs 13 residues. Germline V gene sequence: CDR1 SGHDN, CDR2 FVKESK. The CDR3 DNA is TGTGCCAGCAGCCTGCTGGGAGGGTATGGCTACACCTTC. Translated: CASSLLGGYGYTF.

The chain carries TRBV6-2 or TRBV6-3 and TRBJ2-7; 11 bases align to TRBD2. The V gene's germline CDR1 is MNHEY and CDR2 SVGEGT. CDR3 length equals 18 residues. V gave up 0 bases and J gave up 1 base; unmatched junction bases: 8. The CDR3 is CASSYSIEGLAESYEQYV. The DNA of the CDR3 is TGTGCCAGCAGTTACTCGATCGAGGGACTAGCGGAATCCTACGAGCAGTACGTC.

The chain joins TRBV27 to TRBJ2-1, with 8 bases matching TRBD1. The CDR3 has 14 residues. Trimming took 11 bases from V and 4 from J; bases not matched to a gene: 10. The V gene's germline CDR1 is MNHEY and CDR2 SMNVEV (reference sequence). This chain's CDR3 is CAASGQGAYNEQFF. CDR3 DNA sequence: TGTGCCGCCTCCGGGCAGGGGGCTTACAATGAGCAGTTCTTC.

V and J are TRBV5-5 and TRBJ1-4, with 8 nucleotides matching TRBD1. The trim removed 0 bases at V and 7 bases at J, leaving 5 bases unmatched. The CDR3 totals 15 residues. CDR1 SGHKS and CDR2 YYEKEE come from the germline V gene (reference sequence). The CDR3 here is CASSLEGTGSEKLFF. The CDR3 region has the DNA TGTGCCAGCAGCTTGGAAGGGACAGGAAGTGAAAAACTGTTTTTT.